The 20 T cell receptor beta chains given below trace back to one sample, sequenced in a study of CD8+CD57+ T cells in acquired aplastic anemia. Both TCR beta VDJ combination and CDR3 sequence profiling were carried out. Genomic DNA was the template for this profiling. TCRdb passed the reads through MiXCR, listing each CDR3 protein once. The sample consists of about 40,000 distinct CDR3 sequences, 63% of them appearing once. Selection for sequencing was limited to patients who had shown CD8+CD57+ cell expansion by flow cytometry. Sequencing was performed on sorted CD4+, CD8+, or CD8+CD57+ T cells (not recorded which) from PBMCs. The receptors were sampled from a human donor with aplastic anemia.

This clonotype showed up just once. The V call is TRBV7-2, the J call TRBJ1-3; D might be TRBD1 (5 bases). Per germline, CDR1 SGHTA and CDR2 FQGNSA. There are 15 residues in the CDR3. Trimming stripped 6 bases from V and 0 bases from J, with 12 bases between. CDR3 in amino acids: CASSYRISSGNTIYF. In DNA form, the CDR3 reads TGTGCCAGCAGTTACAGGATTAGCTCTGGAAACACCATATATTTT.

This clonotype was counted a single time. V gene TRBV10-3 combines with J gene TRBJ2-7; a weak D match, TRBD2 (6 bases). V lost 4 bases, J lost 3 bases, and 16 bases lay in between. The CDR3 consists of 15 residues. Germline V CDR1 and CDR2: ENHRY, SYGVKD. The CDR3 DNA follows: TGTGCCATCAGTGGGGCCAGCGGGCGAGACTACGAGCAGTACTTC. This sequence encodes CAISGASGRDYEQYF.

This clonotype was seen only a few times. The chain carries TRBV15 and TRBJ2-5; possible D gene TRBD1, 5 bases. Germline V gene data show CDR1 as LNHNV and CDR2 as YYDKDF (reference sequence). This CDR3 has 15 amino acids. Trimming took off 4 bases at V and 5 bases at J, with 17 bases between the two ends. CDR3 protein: CATSNDSFTGETQYF. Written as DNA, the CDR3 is TGTGCCACCAGCAACGACAGCTTCACCGGGGAGACCCAGTACTTC.

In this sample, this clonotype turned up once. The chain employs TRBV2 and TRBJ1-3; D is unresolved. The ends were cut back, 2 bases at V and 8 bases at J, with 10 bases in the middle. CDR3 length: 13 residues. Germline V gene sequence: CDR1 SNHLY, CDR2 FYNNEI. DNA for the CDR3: TGTGCCAGCAGTGAAATCCCAGGAGACACCATATATTTT. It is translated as CASSEIPGDTIYF.

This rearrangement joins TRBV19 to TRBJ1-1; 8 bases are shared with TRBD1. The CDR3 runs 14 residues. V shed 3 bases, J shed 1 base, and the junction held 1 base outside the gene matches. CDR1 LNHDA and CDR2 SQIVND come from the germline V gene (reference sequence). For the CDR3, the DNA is TGTGCCAGTAGTATTGGACAGGGGAACACTGAAGCTTTCTTT. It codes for CASSIGQGNTEAFF.

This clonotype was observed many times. CDR3 amino acids: CASSLGQFYEQYF. The CDR3 DNA follows: TGTGCCAGCAGCTTAGGACAGTTCTACGAGCAGTACTTC. V gene TRBV7-9 combines with J gene TRBJ2-7; the D gene is possibly TRBD1 (5 bases). The germline V and J ends were trimmed by 1 base and 3 bases, with 7 bases remaining between them. The CDR3 has 13 amino acids. The V gene's germline CDR1 is SEHNR and CDR2 FQNEAQ (reference sequence).

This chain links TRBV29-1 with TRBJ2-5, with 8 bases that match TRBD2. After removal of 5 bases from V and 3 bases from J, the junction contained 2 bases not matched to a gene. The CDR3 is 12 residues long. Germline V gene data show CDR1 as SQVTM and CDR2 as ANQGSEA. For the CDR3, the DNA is TGCAGCGTTAGCGGGGGCGAAGAGACCCAGTACTTC. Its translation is CSVSGGEETQYF.

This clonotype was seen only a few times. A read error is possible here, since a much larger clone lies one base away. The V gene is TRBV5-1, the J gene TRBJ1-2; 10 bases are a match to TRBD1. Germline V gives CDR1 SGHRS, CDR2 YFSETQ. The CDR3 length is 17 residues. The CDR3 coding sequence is TGCGCCAGCAGCTCGGGGGCCACCGGGACAGGGGTCGATGGCTGCACCTTC. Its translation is CASSSGATGTGVDGCTF.

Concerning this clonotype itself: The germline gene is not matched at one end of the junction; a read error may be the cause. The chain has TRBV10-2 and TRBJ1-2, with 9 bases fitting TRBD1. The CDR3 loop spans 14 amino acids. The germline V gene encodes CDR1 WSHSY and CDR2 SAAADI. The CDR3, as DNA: TGCGCCAGCAGTGTGGGGACAGGGCTGGAAGGCTGCACCTTC. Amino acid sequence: CASSVGTGLEGCTF.

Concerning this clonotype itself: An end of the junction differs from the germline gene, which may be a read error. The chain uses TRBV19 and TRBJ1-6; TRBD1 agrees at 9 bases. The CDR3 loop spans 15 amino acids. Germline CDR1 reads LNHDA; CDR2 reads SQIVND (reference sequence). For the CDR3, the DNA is TGTGCCAGTACCGTACAGGGGGCTCGGAATCCACCCCTCTACTTT. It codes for CASTVQGARNPPLYF.

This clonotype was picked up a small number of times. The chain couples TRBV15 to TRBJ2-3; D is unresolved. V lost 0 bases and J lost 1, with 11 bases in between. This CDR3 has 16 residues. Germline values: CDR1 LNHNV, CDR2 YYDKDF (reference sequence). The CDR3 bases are TGTGCCACCAGCAGAGAGCCCGGTATGGGCACAGATACGCAGTATTTT. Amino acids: CATSREPGMGTDTQYF.

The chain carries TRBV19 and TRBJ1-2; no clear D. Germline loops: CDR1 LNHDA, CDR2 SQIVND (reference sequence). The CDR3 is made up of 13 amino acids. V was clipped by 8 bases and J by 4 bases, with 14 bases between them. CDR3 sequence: CASSAASFYGYTF. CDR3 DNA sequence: TGTGCCAGTTCGGCCGCCAGCTTCTATGGCTACACCTTC.

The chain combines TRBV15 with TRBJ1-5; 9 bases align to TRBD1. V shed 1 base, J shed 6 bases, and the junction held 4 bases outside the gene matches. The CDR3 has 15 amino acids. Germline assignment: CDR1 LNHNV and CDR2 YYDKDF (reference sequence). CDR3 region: CATSRGTGDGQPQHF. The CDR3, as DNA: TGTGCCACCAGCAGAGGGACAGGGGACGGTCAGCCCCAGCATTTT.

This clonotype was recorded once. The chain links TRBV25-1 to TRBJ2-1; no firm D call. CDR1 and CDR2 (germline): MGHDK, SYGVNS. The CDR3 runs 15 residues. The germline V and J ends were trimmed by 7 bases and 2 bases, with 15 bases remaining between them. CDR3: CASTREDEAYNEQFF. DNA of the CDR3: TGTGCCAGCACCCGAGAGGACGAGGCCTACAATGAGCAGTTCTTC.

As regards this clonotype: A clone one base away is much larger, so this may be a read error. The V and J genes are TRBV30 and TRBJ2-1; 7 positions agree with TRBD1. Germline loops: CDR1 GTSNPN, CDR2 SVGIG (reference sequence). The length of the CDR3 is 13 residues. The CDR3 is CAWNGDSYNEQSF. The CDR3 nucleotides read TGTGCCTGGAATGGGGACAGCTACAATGAGCAGTCCTTC.

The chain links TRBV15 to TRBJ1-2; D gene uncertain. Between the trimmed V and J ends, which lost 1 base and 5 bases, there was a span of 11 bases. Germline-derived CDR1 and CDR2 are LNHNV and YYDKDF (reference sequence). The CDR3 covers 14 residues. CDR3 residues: CATSRGKGRYGYTF. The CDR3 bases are TGTGCCACCAGCAGAGGGAAGGGAAGGTATGGCTACACCTTC.

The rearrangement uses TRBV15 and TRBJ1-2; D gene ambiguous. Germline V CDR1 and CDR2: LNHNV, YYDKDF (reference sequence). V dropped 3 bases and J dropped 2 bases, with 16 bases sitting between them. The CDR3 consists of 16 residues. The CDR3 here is CATSSEGSPWNYGYTF. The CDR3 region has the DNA TGTGCCACCAGCAGTGAAGGTTCACCCTGGAACTATGGCTACACCTTC.

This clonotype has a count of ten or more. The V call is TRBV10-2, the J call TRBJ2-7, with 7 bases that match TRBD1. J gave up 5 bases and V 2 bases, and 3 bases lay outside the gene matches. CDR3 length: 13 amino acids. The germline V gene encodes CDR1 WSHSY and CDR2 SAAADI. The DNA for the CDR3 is TGCGCCAGCAGTGAGGGACAGGACGACGAGCAGTACTTC. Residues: CASSEGQDDEQYF.

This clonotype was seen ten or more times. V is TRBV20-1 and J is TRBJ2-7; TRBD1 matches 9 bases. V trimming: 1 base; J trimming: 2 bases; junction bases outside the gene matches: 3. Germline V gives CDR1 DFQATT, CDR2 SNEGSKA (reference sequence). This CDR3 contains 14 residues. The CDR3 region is CSARVRDRAYEQYF. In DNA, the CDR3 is TGCAGTGCTAGAGTCCGGGACAGGGCCTACGAGCAGTACTTC.

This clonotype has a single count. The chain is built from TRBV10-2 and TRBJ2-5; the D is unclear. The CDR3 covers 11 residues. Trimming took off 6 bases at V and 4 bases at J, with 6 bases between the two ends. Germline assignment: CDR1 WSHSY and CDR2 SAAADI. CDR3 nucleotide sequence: TGCGCCAGCAGAATGGGAGAGACCCAGTACTTC. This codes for CASRMGETQYF.